The 12 T cell receptor beta chains listed next were all sequenced from one sample in a study of T cell responses to AZD1222 COVID-19 vaccine. The protocol was immunoSEQ multiplex PCR, while the TCRdb copy is restricted to in-frame clones and leaves out a portion. The table includes 95,000 to 100,000 clones, around 84% detected once. The sequencing used peripheral blood, collected on day 0 of AZD1222 vaccination. These TCRs come from an adult in good health.

The CDR3 loop reads CASSFLAGVGEQYF. The CDR3 nucleotides are TGTGCCAGCAGCTTCCTAGCGGGAGTGGGCGAGCAGTACTTC. The chain uses TRBV5-4 and TRBJ2-7, with 10 bases matching TRBD2. With 2 bases clipped from V and 6 bases from J, the junction kept 5 bases outside the gene matches. CDR1 is SGHNT and CDR2 is YYREEE in the germline V gene (reference sequence). This CDR3 is built from 14 residues. Looking up the rest from reference TRBV5-4 and TRBJ2-7 gives the full variable domain: ETGVTQSPTHLIKTRGQQVTLRCSSQSGHNTVSWYQQALGQGPQFIFQYYREEENGRGNFPPRFSGLQFPNYSSELNVNALELDDSALYLCASSFLAGVGEQYFGPGTRLTVT.

The V gene is TRBV2, the J gene TRBJ1-2; the match to TRBD1 covers 7 bases. This CDR3 region has 15 residues. The V segment lost 1 base and the J segment 4 bases; nucleotides outside the gene matches: 6. Germline CDR1 SNHLY, CDR2 FYNNEI. CDR3 DNA sequence: TGTGCCAGCAGTGAAGATTACAGGGGTCTCTATGGCTACACCTTC. Amino acid sequence: CASSEDYRGLYGYTF.

The J gene is TRBJ2-2, the V gene TRBV30; no reliable D call. The CDR3 covers 14 residues. Germline lookup yields CDR1 GTSNPN and CDR2 SVGIG (reference sequence). Between the trimmed V and J ends, which lost 1 base and 4 bases, there was a span of 10 bases. The CDR3 DNA reads TGTGCCTGGAGTGGTTATGGGGTCACCGGGGAGCTGTTTTTT. It codes for CAWSGYGVTGELFF.

The V and J genes are TRBV15 and TRBJ2-7, with D perhaps TRBD1 or TRBD2 (5 bases each). The CDR3 contains 14 residues. Germline V gene data show CDR1 as LNHNV and CDR2 as YYDKDF (reference sequence). V dropped 4 bases and J dropped 1 base, with 11 bases sitting between them. CDR3 amino acids: CATSIWDGSYEQYF. The CDR3, as DNA: TGTGCCACCAGCATATGGGACGGTTCCTACGAGCAGTACTTC.

The genes are TRBV2 and TRBJ1-1; unclear D gene. V lost 5 bases and J 0 bases, leaving 10 bases between the germline ends. The CDR3 loop spans 14 amino acids. The germline CDR1 and CDR2 sequences are SNHLY and FYNNEI. CDR3 coding DNA: TGTGCCAGCAGTTCTAGCCTGATGAACACTGAAGCTTTCTTT. Translation gives CASSSSLMNTEAFF. Full variable domain (missing parts from reference TRBV2 and TRBJ1-1): EPEVTQTPSHQVTQMGQEVILRCVPISNHLYFYWYRQILGQKVEFLVSFYNNEISEKSEIFDDQFSVERPDGSNFTLKIRSTKLEDSAMYFCASSSSLMNTEAFFGQGTRLTVV.

The chain couples TRBV12-3 or TRBV12-4 to TRBJ2-5; no clear D. V dropped 4 bases and J dropped 3 bases, with 9 bases sitting between them. The CDR3 covers 13 residues. CDR3 protein: CASSYGSKETQYF. The CDR3 bases are TGTGCCAGCAGTTACGGCAGCAAAGAGACCCAGTACTTC.

The count of this clone is one. In nucleotides, the CDR3 is TGCGCCAGCAGCTTGGGGCTAGCGGGAGGTTTACACAATGAGCAGTTCTTC. Amino acid sequence: CASSLGLAGGLHNEQFF. The gene calls are TRBV5-1 and TRBJ2-1; 11 bases align to TRBD2. The J segment lost 5 bases and the V segment lost 0 bases, leaving 7 bases of the junction unmatched. Per germline, CDR1 SGHRS and CDR2 YFSETQ. The CDR3 is 17 residues long.

This chain connects TRBV3-1 (or the pseudogene TRBV3-2) to TRBJ2-7, with a possible D match to TRBD1 (6 bases). Trimming removed 0 bases at V and 10 bases at J, with 7 bases between. From germline, CDR1 is LGHDT and CDR2 YNNKEL (reference sequence). The CDR3 extends over 11 amino acids. This chain's CDR3 is CASSQEGAQYF. CDR3 bases: TGTGCCAGCAGCCAAGAGGGGGCACAGTACTTC.

This sequence joins TRBV29-1 and TRBJ1-1; TRBD1 matches 10 bases. Trimming cost V 3 bases and J 5 bases; bases outside gene matches: 3. In germline, CDR1 is SQVTM, CDR2 ANQGSEA. This CDR3 has 13 amino acids. DNA for the CDR3: TGCAGCGTTGAGCCGGGACAGGGGACTGAAGCTTTCTTT. Its translation is CSVEPGQGTEAFF.

CDR3 sequence reads: CASSLYGPGKDTQYF. The CDR3 bases are TGTGCCAGCAGCTTATATGGACCCGGGAAAGATACGCAGTATTTT. This chain joins TRBV5-5 and TRBJ2-3, with a possible D match to TRBD2 (5 bases). Deletions cut 2 bases from V and 5 bases from J, with 15 bases between. The CDR3 length is 15 residues. Germline V gives CDR1 SGHKS, CDR2 YYEKEE (reference sequence).

This clone was counted once. The chain joins TRBV6-2 or TRBV6-3 to TRBJ1-1; D is perhaps TRBD1 (5 bases). CDR1 MNHEY and CDR2 SVGEGT come from the germline V gene. The CDR3 is 17 residues long. Trimming cost V 2 bases and J 4 bases, with 20 bases left between them. The CDR3 DNA reads TGTGCCAGCAGTTACCCAGAGGCGGGACGGCGCTCCACTGAAGCTTTCTTT. As protein: CASSYPEAGRRSTEAFF.

Here the CDR3 DNA reads TGTGCCAGCAGCTCAGCAGTAACGCAGTTCTTC. It translates to CASSSAVTQFF. J is TRBJ2-1 and V is TRBV28; D remains unclear. Germline loops: CDR1 MDHEN, CDR2 SYDVKM. This CDR3 has 11 residues. Between the trimmed V and J ends, which lost 6 bases and 12 bases, there was a span of 12 bases.